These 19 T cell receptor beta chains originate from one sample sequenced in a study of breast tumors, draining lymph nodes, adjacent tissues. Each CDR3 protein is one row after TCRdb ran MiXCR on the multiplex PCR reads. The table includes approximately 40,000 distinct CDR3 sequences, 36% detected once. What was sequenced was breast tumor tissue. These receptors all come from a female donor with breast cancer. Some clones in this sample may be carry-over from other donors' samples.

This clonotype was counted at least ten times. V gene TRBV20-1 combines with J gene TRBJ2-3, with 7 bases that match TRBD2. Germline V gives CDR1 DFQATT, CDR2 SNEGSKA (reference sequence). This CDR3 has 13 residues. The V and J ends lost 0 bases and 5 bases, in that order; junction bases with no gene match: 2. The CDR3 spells CSARETSVDTQYF. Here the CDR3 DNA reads TGCAGTGCTAGAGAAACTAGCGTAGATACGCAGTATTTT.

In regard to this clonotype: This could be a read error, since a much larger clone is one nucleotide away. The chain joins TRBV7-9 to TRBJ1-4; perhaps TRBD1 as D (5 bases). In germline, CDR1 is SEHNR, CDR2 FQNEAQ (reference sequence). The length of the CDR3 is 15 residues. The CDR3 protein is CASSLPGPTNGKLFF. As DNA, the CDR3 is TGTGCCAGCAGCTTACCAGGGCCAACTAATGGAAAACTGTTTTTT.

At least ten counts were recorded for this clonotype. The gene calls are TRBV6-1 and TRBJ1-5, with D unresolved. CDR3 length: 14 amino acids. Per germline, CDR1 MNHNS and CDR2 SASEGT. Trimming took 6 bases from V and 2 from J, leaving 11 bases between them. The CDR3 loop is CASSYRAGNQPQHF. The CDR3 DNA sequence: TGTGCCAGCAGCTACCGGGCCGGCAATCAGCCCCAGCATTTT.

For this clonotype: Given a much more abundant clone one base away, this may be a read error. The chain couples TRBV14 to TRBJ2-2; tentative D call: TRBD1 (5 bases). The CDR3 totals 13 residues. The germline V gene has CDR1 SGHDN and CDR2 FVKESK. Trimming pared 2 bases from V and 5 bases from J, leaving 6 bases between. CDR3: CASSQRQTGELFF. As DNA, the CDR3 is TGTGCCAGCAGCCAACGACAGACCGGGGAGCTGTTTTTT.

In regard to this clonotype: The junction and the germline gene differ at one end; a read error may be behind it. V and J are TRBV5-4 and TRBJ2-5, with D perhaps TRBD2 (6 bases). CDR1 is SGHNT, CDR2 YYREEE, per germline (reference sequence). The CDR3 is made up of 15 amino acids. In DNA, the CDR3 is TGTGCCTGCAGCTTGAAGCGGGCCGGATCAGAGACCCAGTACTTC. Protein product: CACSLKRAGSETQYF.

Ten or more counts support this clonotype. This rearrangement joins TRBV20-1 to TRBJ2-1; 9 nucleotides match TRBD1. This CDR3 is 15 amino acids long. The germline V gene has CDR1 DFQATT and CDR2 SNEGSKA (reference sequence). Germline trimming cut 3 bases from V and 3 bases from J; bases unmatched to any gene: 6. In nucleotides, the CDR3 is TGCAGTGCTAGGGGGTCGGGACAGGGCTACAATGAGCAGTTCTTC. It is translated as CSARGSGQGYNEQFF.

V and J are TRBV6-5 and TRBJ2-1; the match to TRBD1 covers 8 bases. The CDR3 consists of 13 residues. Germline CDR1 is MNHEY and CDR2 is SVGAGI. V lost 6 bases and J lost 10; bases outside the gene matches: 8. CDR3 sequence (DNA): TGTGCCAGCAGCCAGGACAGGGATTGGGAGCAGTTCTTC. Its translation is CASSQDRDWEQFF.

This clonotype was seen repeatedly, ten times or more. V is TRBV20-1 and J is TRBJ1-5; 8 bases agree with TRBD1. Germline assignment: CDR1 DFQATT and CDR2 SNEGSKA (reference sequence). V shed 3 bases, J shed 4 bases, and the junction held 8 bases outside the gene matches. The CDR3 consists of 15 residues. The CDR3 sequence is CSASLTGTGNQPQHF. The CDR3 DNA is TGCAGTGCTAGCCTTACCGGGACAGGTAATCAGCCCCAGCATTTT.

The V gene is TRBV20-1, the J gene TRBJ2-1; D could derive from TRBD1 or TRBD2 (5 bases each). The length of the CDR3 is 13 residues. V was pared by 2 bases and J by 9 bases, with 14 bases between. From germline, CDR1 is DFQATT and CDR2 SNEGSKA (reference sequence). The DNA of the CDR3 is TGCAGTGCTAGACTAGATATGAGGGGTGAGCAGTTCTTC. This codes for CSARLDMRGEQFF.

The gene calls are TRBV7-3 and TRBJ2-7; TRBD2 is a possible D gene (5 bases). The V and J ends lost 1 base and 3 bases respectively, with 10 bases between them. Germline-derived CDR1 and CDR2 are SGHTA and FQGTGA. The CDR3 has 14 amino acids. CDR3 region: CASSLNAGHYEQYF. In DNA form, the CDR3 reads TGTGCCAGCAGCTTAAATGCGGGCCACTACGAGCAGTACTTC. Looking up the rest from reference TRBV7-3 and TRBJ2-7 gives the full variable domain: GAGVSQTPSNKVTEKGKYVELRCDPISGHTALYWYRQSLGQGPEFLIYFQGTGAADDSGLPNDRFFAVRPEGSVSTLKIQRTERGDSAVYLCASSLNAGHYEQYFGPGTRLTVT.

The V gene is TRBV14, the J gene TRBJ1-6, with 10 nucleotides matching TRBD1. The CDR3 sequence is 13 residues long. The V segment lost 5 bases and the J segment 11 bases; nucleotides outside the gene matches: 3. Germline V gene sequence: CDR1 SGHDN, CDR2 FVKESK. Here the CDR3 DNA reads TGTGCCAGCAGCGGGACAGGGGCAACACCCCTCCACTTT. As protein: CASSGTGATPLHF. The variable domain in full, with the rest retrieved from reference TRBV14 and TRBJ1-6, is EAGVTQFPSHSVIEKGQTVTLRCDPISGHDNLYWYRRVMGKEIKFLLHFVKESKQDESGMPNNRFLAERTGGTYSTLKVQPAELEDSGVYFCASSGTGATPLHFGNGTRLTVT.

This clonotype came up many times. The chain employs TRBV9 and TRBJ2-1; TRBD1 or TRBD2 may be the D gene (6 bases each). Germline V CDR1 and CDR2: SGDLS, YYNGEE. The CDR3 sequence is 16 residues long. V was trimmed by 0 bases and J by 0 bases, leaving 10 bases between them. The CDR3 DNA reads TGTGCCAGCAGCGTAGAGGGGGGAAGCTCCTACAATGAGCAGTTCTTC. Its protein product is CASSVEGGSSYNEQFF.

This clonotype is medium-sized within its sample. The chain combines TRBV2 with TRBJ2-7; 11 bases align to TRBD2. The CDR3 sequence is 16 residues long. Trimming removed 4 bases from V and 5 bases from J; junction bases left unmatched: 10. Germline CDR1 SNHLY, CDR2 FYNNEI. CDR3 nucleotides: TGTGCCAGCAGTGGGGGGGCTAGCGGGAGGTTCAACGAGCAGTACTTC. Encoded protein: CASSGGASGRFNEQYF.

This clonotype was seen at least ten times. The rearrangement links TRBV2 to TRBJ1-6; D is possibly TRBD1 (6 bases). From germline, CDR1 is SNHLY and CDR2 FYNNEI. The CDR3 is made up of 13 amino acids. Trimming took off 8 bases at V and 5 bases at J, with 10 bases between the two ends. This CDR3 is CASGQQDNSPLHF. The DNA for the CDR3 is TGTGCCAGCGGACAGCAAGATAATTCACCCCTCCACTTT.

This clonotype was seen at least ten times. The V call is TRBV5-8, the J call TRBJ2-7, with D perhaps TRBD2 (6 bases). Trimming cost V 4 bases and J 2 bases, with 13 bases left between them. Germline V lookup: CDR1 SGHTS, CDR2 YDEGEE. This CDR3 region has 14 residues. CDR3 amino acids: CASSPSSDPYEQYF. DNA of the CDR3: TGTGCCAGCAGCCCGTCTAGCGATCCCTACGAGCAGTACTTC.

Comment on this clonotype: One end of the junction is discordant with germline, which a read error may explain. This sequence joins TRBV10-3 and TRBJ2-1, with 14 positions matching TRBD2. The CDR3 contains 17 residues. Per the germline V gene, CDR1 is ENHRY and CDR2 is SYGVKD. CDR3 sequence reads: CASSRLGTSGSLNEQFF. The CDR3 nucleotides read TGTGCCAGCAGTAGACTAGGGACTAGCGGGAGTCTGAATGAGCAGTTCTTC.

The CDR3 bases are TGCAGTGCTAGCCCGTTGGGGCGGGAGGGAATAGATACGCAGTATTTT. This sequence encodes CSASPLGREGIDTQYF. The chain links TRBV20-1 to TRBJ2-3; 9 nucleotides align to TRBD2. Germline CDR1 reads DFQATT; CDR2 reads SNEGSKA (reference sequence). The CDR3 has 16 residues. V shed 3 bases and J 5 bases; nucleotides not matched to a gene: 12.

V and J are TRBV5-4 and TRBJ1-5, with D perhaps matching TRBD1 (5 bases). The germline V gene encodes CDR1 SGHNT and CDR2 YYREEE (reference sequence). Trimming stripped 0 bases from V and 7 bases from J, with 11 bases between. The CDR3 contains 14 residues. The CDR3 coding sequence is TGTGCCAGCAGCTTGGCGGGGACGGGGCAGCCCCAGCATTTT. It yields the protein CASSLAGTGQPQHF.

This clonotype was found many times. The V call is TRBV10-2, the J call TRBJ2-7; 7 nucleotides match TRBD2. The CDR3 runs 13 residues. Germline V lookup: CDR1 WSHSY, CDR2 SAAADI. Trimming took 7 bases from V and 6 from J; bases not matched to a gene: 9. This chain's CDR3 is CASKAGFTGEQYF. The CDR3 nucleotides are TGCGCCAGCAAAGCGGGATTTACCGGCGAGCAGTACTTC.